The clone carrying this TCR beta chain was seen at least ten times. This record belongs to a study of response to subunit inactivated influenza vaccine. TCRdb re-derived calls from the RT-PCR reads in MiXCR, one entry per CDR3 protein. The table lists hundreds of thousands of distinct CDR3 sequences, over 9% of them singletons. Germline CDR1 and CDR2: MDHEN and SYDVKM. Trimming took 4 bases from V and 6 from J; bases not matched to a gene: 3. The CDR3 has 13 residues. The same sample was also used in a study of T cells expressing NK-cell markers. That work contributes: In generating TCR beta cDNA, 5'RACE template switching with UMIs was used. NKG2C+ dominant clonotypes from 5 or 6 donors made up roughly 1.0-7.0% of CD8+ T cells.

Material: PBMCs from blood, obtained on the day of vaccination. The receptor's source is a man in his fifties who received an inactivated influenza vaccine. The V call is TRBV28, the J call TRBJ1-2, with 9 bases aligning to TRBD1. The CDR3 sequence is CASSSRTGDGYTF. The CDR3 region has the DNA TGTGCCAGCAGTTCCAGGACAGGGGATGGCTACACCTTC.